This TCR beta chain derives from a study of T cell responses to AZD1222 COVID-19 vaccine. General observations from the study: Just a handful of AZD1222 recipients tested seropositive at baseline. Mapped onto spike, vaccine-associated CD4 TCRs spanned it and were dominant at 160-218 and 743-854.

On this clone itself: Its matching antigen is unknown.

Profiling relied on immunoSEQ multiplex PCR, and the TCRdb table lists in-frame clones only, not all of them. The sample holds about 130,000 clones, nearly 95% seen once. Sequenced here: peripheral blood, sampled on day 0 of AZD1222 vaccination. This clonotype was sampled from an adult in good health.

CDR3: CAWSDLAGKGDEQFF. CDR3 nucleotide sequence: TGTGCCTGGAGTGATCTAGCGGGGAAAGGGGATGAGCAGTTCTTC. The rearrangement joins TRBV30 to TRBJ2-1, with 9 bases lining up with TRBD2. Losses at the gene ends were 1 base for V and 8 bases for J; bases not matched to a gene: 9. Looked up from germline, CDR1 is GTSNPN and CDR2 is SVGIG (reference sequence). The CDR3 contains 15 residues.